What follows describes a single T cell receptor (beta chain). Adults of Caucasian background living in Nashville, Tennessee made up all donors. The protocol was immunoSEQ multiplex PCR, while the TCRdb copy is restricted to in-frame clones and leaves out a portion. The sample includes under 850,000 clones, approximately 77% seen only once; the top ten take over 1.5%. Trimming removed 0 bases at V and 5 bases at J, with 7 bases between. The germline CDR1 and CDR2 sequences are ENHRY and SYGVKD. CDR3 length: 13 amino acids. This record belongs to a study of shared clonotypes between healthy human individuals.

The material sequenced was memory CD4+ T cells sorted from blood. Subset specified: CD45RA-negative fraction. The chain uses TRBV10-3 and TRBJ1-1, with a weak D call TRBD1 (5 bases). The sequence was obtained from a woman in her 30s in good health. The DNA of the CDR3 is TGTGCCATCAGTGAGTCGAGGGGAACTGAAGCTTTCTTT. Its translation: CAISESRGTEAFF.